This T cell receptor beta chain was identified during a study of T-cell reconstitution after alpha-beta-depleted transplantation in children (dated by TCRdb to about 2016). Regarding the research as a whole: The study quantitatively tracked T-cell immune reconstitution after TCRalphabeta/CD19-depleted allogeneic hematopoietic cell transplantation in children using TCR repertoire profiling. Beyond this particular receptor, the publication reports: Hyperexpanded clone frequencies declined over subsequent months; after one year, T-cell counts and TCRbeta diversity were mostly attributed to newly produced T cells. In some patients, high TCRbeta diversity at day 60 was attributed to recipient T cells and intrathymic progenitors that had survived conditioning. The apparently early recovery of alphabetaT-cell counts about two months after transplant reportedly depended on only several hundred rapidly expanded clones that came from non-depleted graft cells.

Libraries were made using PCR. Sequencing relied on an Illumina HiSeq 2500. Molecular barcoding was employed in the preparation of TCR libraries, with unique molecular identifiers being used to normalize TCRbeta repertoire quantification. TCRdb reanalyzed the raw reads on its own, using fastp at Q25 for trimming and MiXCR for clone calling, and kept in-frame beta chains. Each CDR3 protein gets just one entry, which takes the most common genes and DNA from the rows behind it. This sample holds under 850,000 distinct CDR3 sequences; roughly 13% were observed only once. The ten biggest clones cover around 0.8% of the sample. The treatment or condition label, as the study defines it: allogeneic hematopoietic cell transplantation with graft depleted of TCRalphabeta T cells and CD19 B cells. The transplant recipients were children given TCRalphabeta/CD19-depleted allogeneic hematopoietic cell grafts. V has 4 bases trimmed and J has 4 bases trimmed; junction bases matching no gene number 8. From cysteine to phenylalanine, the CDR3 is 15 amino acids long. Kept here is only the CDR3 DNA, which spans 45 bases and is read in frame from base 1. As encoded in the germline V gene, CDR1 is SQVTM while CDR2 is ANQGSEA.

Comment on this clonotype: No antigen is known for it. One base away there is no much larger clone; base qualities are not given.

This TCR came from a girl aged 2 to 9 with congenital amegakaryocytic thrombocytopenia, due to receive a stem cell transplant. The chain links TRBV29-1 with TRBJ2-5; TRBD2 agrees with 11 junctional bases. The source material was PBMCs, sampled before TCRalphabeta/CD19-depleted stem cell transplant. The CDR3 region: CSVGLAGSPGETQYF. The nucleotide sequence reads TGCAGCGTTGGACTAGCGGGATCACCGGGAGAGACCCAGTACTTC.